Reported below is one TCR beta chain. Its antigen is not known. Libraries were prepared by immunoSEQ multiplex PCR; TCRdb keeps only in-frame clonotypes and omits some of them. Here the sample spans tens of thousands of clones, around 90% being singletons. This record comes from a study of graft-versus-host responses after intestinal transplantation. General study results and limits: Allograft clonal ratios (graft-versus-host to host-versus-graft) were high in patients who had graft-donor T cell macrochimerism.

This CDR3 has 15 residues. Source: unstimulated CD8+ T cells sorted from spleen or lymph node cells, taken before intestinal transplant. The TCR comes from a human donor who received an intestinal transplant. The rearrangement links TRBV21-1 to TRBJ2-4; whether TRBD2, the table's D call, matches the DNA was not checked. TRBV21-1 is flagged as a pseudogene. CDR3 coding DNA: TGTGCCAGCAGCAAGCGTGTGTCGGTCAAAAACATTCAGTACTTC. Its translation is CASSKRVSVKNIQYF.